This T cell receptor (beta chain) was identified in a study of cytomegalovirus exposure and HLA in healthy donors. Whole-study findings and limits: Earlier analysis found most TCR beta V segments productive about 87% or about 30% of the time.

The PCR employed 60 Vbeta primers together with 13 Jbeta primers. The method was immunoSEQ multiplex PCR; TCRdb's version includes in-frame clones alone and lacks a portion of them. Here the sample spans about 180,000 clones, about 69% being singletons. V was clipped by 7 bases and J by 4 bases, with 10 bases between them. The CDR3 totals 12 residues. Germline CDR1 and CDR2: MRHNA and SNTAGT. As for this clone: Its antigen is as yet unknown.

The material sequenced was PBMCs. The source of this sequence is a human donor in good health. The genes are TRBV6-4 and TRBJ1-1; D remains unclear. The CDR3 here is CASTASGTEAFF. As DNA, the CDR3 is TGTGCCAGCACGGCATCGGGCACTGAAGCTTTCTTT.